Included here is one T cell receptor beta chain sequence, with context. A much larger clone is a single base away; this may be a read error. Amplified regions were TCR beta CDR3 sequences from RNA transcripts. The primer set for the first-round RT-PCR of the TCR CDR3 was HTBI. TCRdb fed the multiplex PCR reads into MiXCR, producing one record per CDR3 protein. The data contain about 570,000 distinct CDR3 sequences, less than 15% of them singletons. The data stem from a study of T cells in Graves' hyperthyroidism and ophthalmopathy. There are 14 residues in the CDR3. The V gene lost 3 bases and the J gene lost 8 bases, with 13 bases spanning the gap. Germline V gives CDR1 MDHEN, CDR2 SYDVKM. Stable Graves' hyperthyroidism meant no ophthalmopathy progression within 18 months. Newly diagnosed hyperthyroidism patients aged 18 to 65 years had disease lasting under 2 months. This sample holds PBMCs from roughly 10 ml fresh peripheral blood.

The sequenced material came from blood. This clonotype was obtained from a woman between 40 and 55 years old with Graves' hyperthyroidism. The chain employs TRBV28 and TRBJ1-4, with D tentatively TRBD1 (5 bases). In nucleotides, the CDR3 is TGTGCCAGCAGTTTGGAGGGGCCTGGAGAAAAACTGTTTTTT. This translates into CASSLEGPGEKLFF.